Listed here are 9 T cell receptor beta chains from one sample, sequenced in a study of molecular identifiers for immune sequencing clone quantification. TCRdb recomputed calls from the PCR reads with MiXCR, one row per CDR3 protein. This table has about 640,000 distinct CDR3 sequences, 20% appearing once. The sequencing sample was made of naive CD8+ T cells from blood, with Jurkat cell RNA spiked in. Subset specified: FACS-sorted CD8+CD4-CCR7+CD45RA+ naive T cells. These receptors all come from a human donor in good health. Some libraries in this study had Jurkat cell RNA spiked in.

There are many counts of this clonotype. The chain is built from TRBV2 and TRBJ1-5; TRBD1 aligns across 7 bases. The length of the CDR3 is 15 residues. In germline, CDR1 is SNHLY, CDR2 FYNNEI. The junction had 5 bases not matched to a gene; V was cut back by 0 bases and J by 6 bases. The CDR3 sequence: CASSEATGVSQPQHF. The CDR3 DNA reads as TGTGCCAGCAGTGAAGCAACAGGGGTCTCTCAGCCCCAGCATTTT.

This clonotype was recorded many times. This rearrangement joins TRBV3-1 to TRBJ2-1; the match to TRBD2 covers 8 bases. The germline V gene encodes CDR1 LGHDT and CDR2 YNNKEL (reference sequence). V shed 4 bases and J 4 bases; nucleotides not matched to a gene: 9. This CDR3 comprises 16 residues. The CDR3 region is CASSPKTSGNYNEQFF. For the CDR3, the DNA is TGTGCCAGCAGCCCCAAAACTAGCGGAAATTACAATGAGCAGTTCTTC.

This clonotype was seen at least ten times. The chain combines TRBV6-2 or TRBV6-3 with TRBJ2-5; D unclear. The V and J ends lost 4 bases and 5 bases respectively, with 11 bases between them. The germline CDR1 and CDR2 sequences are MNHEY and SVGEGT. CDR3 length: 13 amino acids. CDR3 sequence (DNA): TGTGCCAGCAGTTTATCTAACTTCGAGACCCAGTACTTC. Protein product: CASSLSNFETQYF.

This clonotype was seen at least ten times. This chain uses TRBV28 with TRBJ2-2; the D is unclear. The V end lost 8 bases, the J end lost 1 base, and 11 bases lay between the germline ends. The CDR3 covers 14 residues. Per germline, CDR1 MDHEN and CDR2 SYDVKM. CDR3 bases: TGTGCCAGCGGGATTCACAGGAACACCGGGGAGCTGTTTTTT. This gives the protein CASGIHRNTGELFF.

On this clonotype: Given a much more abundant clone one base away, this may be a read error. The chain couples TRBV4-1 to TRBJ1-2; D gene unclear. CDR1 is MGHRA and CDR2 is YSYEKL in the germline V gene. The ends were cut back, 4 bases at V and 2 bases at J, with 14 bases in the middle. This CDR3 has 15 amino acids. For the CDR3, the DNA is TGCGCCAGCAGCCGCGAAAGAGGACGGAACTATGGCTACACCTTC. This codes for CASSRERGRNYGYTF.

This clonotype has ten or more counts. This chain joins TRBV20-1 and TRBJ1-5; maybe TRBD1 (6 bases). The CDR3 consists of 15 residues. The V end was cut by 3 bases, the J end by 2 bases, with 14 bases between. From germline, CDR1 is DFQATT and CDR2 SNEGSKA (reference sequence). The CDR3 sequence is CSASNRVLGNQPQHF. CDR3 DNA: TGCAGTGCTAGCAACAGGGTGTTGGGCAATCAGCCCCAGCATTTT.

This clonotype has a count of ten or more. At one end the junction does not follow the germline gene, possibly because of a read error. The chain links TRBV18 to TRBJ2-5; no reliable D call. CDR3 length: 13 amino acids. Per the germline V gene, CDR1 is KGHSH and CDR2 is LQKENI. The CDR3 here is CASSPRDQETQYF. CDR3 bases: TGTGCCAGCTCCCCGAGAGACCAGGAGACCCAGTACTTC.

At least ten counts were recorded for this clonotype. CDR3 residues: CASSLSRTGVETQYF. The CDR3 nucleotides are TGTGCCAGCAGTTTATCCCGGACAGGAGTGGAGACCCAGTACTTC. The chain links TRBV28 to TRBJ2-5; the match to TRBD1 covers 7 bases. This CDR3 has 15 amino acids. Germline V CDR1 and CDR2: MDHEN, SYDVKM. V shed 1 base and J 5 bases; nucleotides not matched to a gene: 7.

Details on this clonotype: It may be a read error: a sequence one base away is much more abundant. The chain combines TRBV10-3 with TRBJ2-3, with unresolved D. Trimming shortened V by 6 bases and J by 1 base, and 8 bases separated the two germline ends. This CDR3 has 13 residues. Germline V gives CDR1 ENHRY, CDR2 SYGVKD. The CDR3 DNA reads TGTGCCATCAGAGGCGGACGCACAGATACGCAGTATTTT. Amino acid sequence: CAIRGGRTDTQYF.